What follows is one T cell receptor beta chain and its context. The specificity of this receptor is unknown. No base quality values were provided; no much bigger clone lies one nucleotide off. Library generation was performed with the immunoSEQ multiplex PCR assay. For the multiplex PCR, a mixture combining 60 forward primers for TCR Vbeta segments and 13 reverse primers for TCR Jbeta segments was used. Amplification of the CDR3 region of rearranged TCR beta genes was performed with a multiplex PCR assay on genomic DNA. The amplified TCR beta libraries were sequenced on the Illumina HiSeq System as 87-base-pair reads. The authors' analysis ran thus. A later analysis counted tens of millions of unique TCR beta chains across the 666 repertoires, and 9 million to 14 million of these chains were shared by at least two donors. Raw reads were error-corrected and collapsed into unique sequences with a nearest-neighbor algorithm that merged closely related sequences to remove PCR and sequencing errors. Alignment of CDR3 sequences to IMGT reference sequences was used to assign V, D and J gene segments. For a sequence to be retained, at least a six-nucleotide match to both a V gene segment and a J gene segment was required. A rearrangement counted as productive if the CDR3 had no stop codons and remained in frame with V and J, and every other rearrangement counted as non-productive. Following IMGT convention, CDR3 was defined as the stretch from the second conserved V-encoded cysteine to the conserved J-encoded phenylalanine. The earlier analysis of about 640 of the donors excluded any sequence lacking an unambiguous match to a single V gene segment. An earlier analysis of 500 to 700 of the donors classified V segments as functional when productive rearrangements were above 56.7% and as segregating when the standard deviation between donors was above 5%. To diagnose cytomegalovirus status from the catalog of TCR beta chain sequences, a statistical classification framework was built. In a later analysis, TCR nucleotide sequences were compared against IMGT/GENE-DB human TR gene sequences so that V and J genes could be assigned. The TCRdist pipeline was used in a later analysis to assign CDR3 sequences and most-parsimonious VDJ recombination scenarios. In a later analysis, each TCR beta chain was defined by its CDR3 amino acid sequence together with its V-gene family, and reads without a unique V-gene family were excluded. As a way to deal with suspected cross-contamination and a sequencing artifact, a later analysis dropped 450 to 700 nucleotide sequences that were highly shared and had low generation probability. For each public chain, a later analysis derived a clonal expansion index from normalized ranks of inferred template counts within each repertoire. A later analysis computed generation probabilities with a VDJ recombination model fitted to out-of-frame rearrangements, and checked the results against IGoR. A later analysis scored TCR-TCR, TCR-HLA and TCR-CMV co-occurrence with hypergeometric tests, applying a repertoire-size bias correction to TCR pairs. To estimate false discovery rates, a later analysis permuted the HLA or CMV assignments 20 times. In a later analysis, co-occurring TCRs were grouped with DBSCAN, and TCRdist sequence similarity was added when clustering was performed within HLA-allele-positive subsets. For co-occurrence clustering, repertoires with fewer than 30,000 or more than 120,000 public chains were excluded, along with 5 or 6 repertoires with anomalous nucleotide sharing. This is the immuneACCESS table as TCRdb keeps it, with only in-frame sequences that have V and J called. A part of the clones is gone; compared with another copy, unresolved V genes explain less than half, and the rest is unexplained. D and trimming come from the DNA, and the V and J calls and clone size come from that table. This sample has around 100,000 clones in its table, and around 74% of those were observed once. The ten largest account for roughly 4.4% of the sample.

This entry comes from a study of cytomegalovirus exposure and HLA in healthy donors (dated by TCRdb to the late 2010s). Background on the whole study: An earlier analysis of some 620 of the donors reported 276 Gb of sequence data and around 120 million unique TCR beta sequences obtained from about 179 million T cells. An early release covering around 630 HLA-typed donors comprised about 300 gigabases of sequencing data and around 80 million unique TCR sequences. In an earlier analysis of a few hundred of the donors, high-throughput TCR beta sequencing was used to judge whether each TCR beta V gene segment behaved as functional or pseudogenic. Donor age, sex, ethnicity and CMV serostatus were compiled alongside the repertoire data. The T cell repertoires of 666 subjects were profiled by immunosequencing and related to cytomegalovirus serostatus. A handful of DR-DQ haplotypes were handled as single units for association and clustering because linkage in the cohort was strong. The study combined high-throughput TCR immunosequencing, statistical association of individual TCRs with disease status, and machine learning to predict cytomegalovirus infection status. Class I and class II HLA loci were covered by the typing at four-digit resolution. Every repertoire in the discovery cohort had been generated on one and the same sequencing platform. Among several hundred genotyped donors of the cohort, an average of roughly 230,000 unique TCR beta nucleotide sequences was sequenced per donor, of which about 18% were non-productive. A later analysis re-analyzed previously published TCR beta repertoires from approximately 700 donors and added high-resolution HLA genotyping to study TCR occurrence patterns. The number of typed donors differed by locus: roughly 629-630 for A, B, C, DRB1 and DQB1; 522 for DQA1; approximately 600 for DPA1; and around 450 for DPB1. Of the 398 genotyped donors, approximately 80% were placed in the genetic ancestry cluster associated with self-reported Caucasian donors. In the later analysis, no new phenotypic data were used to find candidate immune exposures; instead, reliance was placed on TCR beta sequences and their occurrence across donors. In a later genetic analysis, genome-wide SNP genotypes for about 65% of the roughly 700 donors were used, and that subset was treated as a discovery cohort. The aim of the study was to test whether cataloging public T cell receptors could identify signatures of past pathogen exposure. Along with the approximately 650-subject first cohort, a separate validation cohort of over a hundred different subjects was used.

Beyond this particular receptor, the publication reports: Most CMV-associated TCR beta chains appeared to be HLA-restricted in a later analysis, and the HLA associations seemed to be driven largely by CMV exposure. The classifier was reported to diagnose cytomegalovirus status with high specificity and sensitivity in both the original cohort and the validation cohort. Several of the top co-occurrence clusters appeared to be linked to parvovirus B19, influenza, CMV and Epstein-Barr virus, according to a later analysis. When HLA alleles, especially DR and DQ, strongly co-occurred, attributing TCR associations to individual alleles was difficult. This cohort had only TCR beta chains sequenced, and the lack of alpha or paired-chain data limited which features could be detected. A group of highly shared sequence variants was considered likely to be a technical artifact of the sequencing pipeline. A few of the identified cytomegalovirus-associated TCR beta chains were confirmed in vitro to be specific for cytomegalovirus antigens. Compared with equally common non-associated chains, HLA-associated TCR beta chains in a later analysis were more clonally expanded and had lower generation probabilities. In the study, 150 to 200 TCR beta chains were listed as associated with cytomegalovirus. A later genetic analysis reported fewer N-insertions in productive TCRs among donors in an Asian-associated ancestry cluster than the roughly 700-donor mean. Most TCR sequences were observed very rarely across donors, whereas some public TCRs were present in many individuals. A further reported finding was that TCR beta sequences accurately predicted the HLA-A and HLA-B alleles for most subjects in the first cohort. In a later analysis, more than 15,000 TCR beta sequences were associated with specific HLA alleles at a false discovery rate of 0.05. Because counts were too low, 15 to 20 rarely observed V segments, including chromosome 9 orphons, were excluded from the earlier analysis of a few hundred of the donors. An association between a missense DCLRE1C variant and V-gene and J-gene trimming of TCR beta chains was found in a later genetic analysis and replicated in an independent cohort. An earlier analysis of approximately 600 of the donors showed that most TCR beta V segments appeared in productive rearrangements either about 90% or about 30% of the time, which broadly matched IMGT annotations. According to a later analysis, TCR association rates differed among HLA loci, with DRB1 alleles showing the most associated TCRs and HLA-C alleles showing the fewest. It was suggested by the authors that the approach could potentially be generalized to other disease states and immunological phenotypes. Because the 87-base-pair reads could not distinguish some IMGT-functional V segments, including TRBV6-2 and TRBV6-3, those segments were excluded. Correlated functional status among segregating V segments might reflect linkage disequilibrium, but an unknown experimental factor could not be ruled out. Sequencing depth was assumed to be roughly uniform across donors in the presence/absence analyses, though that assumption may not hold. CMV serostatus was the only immune exposure information available for the cohort. Because HLA typing was unavailable for some donors at each locus, only the typed subset was used in association tests.

The cohort consisted of 600 or so healthy bone marrow donors. All cohort members were sampled while nominally healthy, although unrecorded immune exposures were likely present. The donor tested CMV seropositive, placing the donor among the roughly 300 seropositive members of the cohort. A peripheral blood sample was provided by each donor, and peripheral blood mononuclear cells were used for TCR beta sequencing. Genomic DNA extraction from the blood cell samples was performed with the Qiagen DNeasy Blood Extraction Kit. V is pared back by 8 bases and J by 7 bases, with 12 bases lying between the germline termini. From the cysteine up to the phenylalanine, the CDR3 has a length of 13 residues. Only the CDR3 DNA stays, 39 bases, in frame from base 1. Via the germline V gene, CDR1 is ENHRY and CDR2 SYGVKD.

This sequence originates from a man aged 30 to 45 in good health and CMV-seropositive. The chain was built from TRBV10-3 and TRBJ1-6; the D region possibly corresponds to TRBD1 (6 bases align). The sequenced material came from PBMCs. The nucleotide sequence is given as TGTGCCATCGGAGGGGGGGTAAATTCACCCCTCCACTTT. Its product reads: CAIGGGVNSPLHF.